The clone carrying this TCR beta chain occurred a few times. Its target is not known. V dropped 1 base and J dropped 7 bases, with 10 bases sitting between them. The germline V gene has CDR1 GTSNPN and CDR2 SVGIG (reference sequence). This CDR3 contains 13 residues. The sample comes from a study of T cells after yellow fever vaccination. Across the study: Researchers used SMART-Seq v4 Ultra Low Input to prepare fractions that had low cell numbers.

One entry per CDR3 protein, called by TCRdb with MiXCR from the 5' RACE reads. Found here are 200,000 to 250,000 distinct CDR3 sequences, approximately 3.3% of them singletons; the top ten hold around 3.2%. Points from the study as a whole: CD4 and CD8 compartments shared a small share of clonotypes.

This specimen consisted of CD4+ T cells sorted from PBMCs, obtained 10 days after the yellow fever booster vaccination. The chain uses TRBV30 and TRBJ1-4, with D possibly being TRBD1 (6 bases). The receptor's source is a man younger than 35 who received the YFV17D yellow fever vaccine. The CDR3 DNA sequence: TGTGCCTGGAGTGGCGGGACAACTGAAAAACTGTTTTTT. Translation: CAWSGGTTEKLFF.